This T cell receptor (beta chain) was retrieved from a study of T cell responses to AZD1222 COVID-19 vaccine. Study findings and constraints: Spike-wide coverage was observed for vaccine-associated CD4 TCRs, with dominant responses at 160-218 and 743-854.

The repertoire was sequenced with immunoSEQ multiplex PCR; TCRdb's copy has only in-frame clones and lacks some. The top ten clones hold 0.4% to 0.5% of a sample with some 180,000 clones, about 90% of them seen once. On this clone: Its matching antigen is unknown.

This specimen was peripheral blood, taken on day 0 of AZD1222 vaccination. The TCR comes from an adult in good health.

CDR3 sequence reads: CASSPSTYRGSNYGYTF. The CDR3 DNA reads as TGCGCCAGCAGCCCCTCTACCTACAGGGGATCTAACTATGGCTACACCTTC. The V gene is TRBV4-3, the J gene TRBJ1-2, with 7 bases that match TRBD1. After removal of 4 bases from V and 0 bases from J, the junction contained 11 bases not matched to a gene. This CDR3 has 17 amino acids. In germline, CDR1 is LGHNA, CDR2 YSLEER.